The following is a T cell receptor (beta chain) sequence with its context. Its antigen is undetermined. CD45RO negativity and positive selection for CCR7 defined naive CD8 cells, a population that excluded terminally differentiated effector memory CD45RA+ cells. This specimen belongs to a study of shared clonotypes between healthy human individuals. Study-level findings and limits: Researchers sampled only blood; tissue repertoires likely differ.

The genomic DNA of each subset was split evenly across several immunoSEQ plates. Profiled with immunoSEQ multiplex PCR; TCRdb holds only in-frame clones, not every one. The sample yields some 2.1 million clones, 85% to 95% seen once. CDR3 size: 15 residues. Germline values: CDR1 GTSNPN, CDR2 SVGIG (reference sequence). V lost 1 base to trimming and J lost 7 bases; unmatched junction nucleotides: 9. The sample consisted of naive CD8+ T cells from PBMCs. The clonotype originates from a man aged 18 to 29 in good health. Some clones in this sample may be carry-over from other donors' samples. V gene TRBV30 combines with J gene TRBJ2-1, with 8 bases fitting TRBD2. The CDR3 bases are TGTGCCTGGAGTGCCACGATAGCGGGAAGGAATGAGCAGTTCTTC. Residues: CAWSATIAGRNEQFF.